This T cell receptor beta chain was found in a study of T cell responses to AZD1222 COVID-19 vaccine. Whole-study context: Pooling was applied to second doses at about 4 or about 12 weeks.

Looked up from germline, CDR1 is ENHRY and CDR2 is SYGVKD. V was pared by 4 bases and J by 7 bases, with 11 bases of the junction left unmatched. There are 16 residues in the CDR3. General study points: Nearly half of the spike-specific TCRs reportedly recognize variant regions that carry no mutations. CD4 TCRs covered the whole spike, strongest at regions 160-218 and 743-854. Only a handful of AZD1222 recipients, roughly 6 in all, had baseline seropositivity.

Notes on this clone: The antigen is undetermined.

The data were produced by immunoSEQ multiplex PCR, yet TCRdb's version contains in-frame clones alone and is incomplete. The repertoire holds 110,000 or so clones, about 90% seen once, with approximately 7.6% in the top ten. The chain recombines TRBV10-3 with TRBJ2-1; 9 bases line up with TRBD1. The sequencing here drew on peripheral blood, taken on day 0 of AZD1222 vaccination. The sequence was obtained from an adult in good health. CDR3 sequence reads: CAISGPRDRAGNEQFF. The CDR3 nucleotides are TGTGCCATCAGTGGACCCCGGGACAGGGCTGGGAATGAGCAGTTCTTC.